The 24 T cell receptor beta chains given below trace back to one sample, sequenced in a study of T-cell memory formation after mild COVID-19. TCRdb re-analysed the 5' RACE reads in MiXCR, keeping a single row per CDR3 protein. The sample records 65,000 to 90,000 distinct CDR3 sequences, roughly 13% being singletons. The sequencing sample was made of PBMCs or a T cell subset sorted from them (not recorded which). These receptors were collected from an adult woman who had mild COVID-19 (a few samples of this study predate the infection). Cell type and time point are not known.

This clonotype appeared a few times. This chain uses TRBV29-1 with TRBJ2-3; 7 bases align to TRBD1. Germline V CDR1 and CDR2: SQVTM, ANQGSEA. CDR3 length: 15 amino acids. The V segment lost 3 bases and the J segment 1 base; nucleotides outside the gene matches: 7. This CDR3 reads CSVEFAGGGTDTQYF. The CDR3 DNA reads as TGCAGCGTTGAGTTTGCAGGGGGAGGCACAGATACGCAGTATTTT.

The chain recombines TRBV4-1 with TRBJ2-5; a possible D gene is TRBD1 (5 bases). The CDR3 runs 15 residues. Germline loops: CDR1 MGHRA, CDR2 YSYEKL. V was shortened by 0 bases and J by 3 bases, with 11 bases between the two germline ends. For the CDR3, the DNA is TGCGCCAGCAGCCAAGACAGGGCCTTGGAAGAGACCCAGTACTTC. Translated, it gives CASSQDRALEETQYF.

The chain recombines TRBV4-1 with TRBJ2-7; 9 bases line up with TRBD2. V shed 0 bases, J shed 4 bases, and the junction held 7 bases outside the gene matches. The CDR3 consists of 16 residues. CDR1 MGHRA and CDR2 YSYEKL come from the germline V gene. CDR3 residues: CASSQDMRLAEYEQYF. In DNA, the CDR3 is TGCGCCAGCAGCCAAGATATGAGACTAGCGGAATACGAGCAGTACTTC.

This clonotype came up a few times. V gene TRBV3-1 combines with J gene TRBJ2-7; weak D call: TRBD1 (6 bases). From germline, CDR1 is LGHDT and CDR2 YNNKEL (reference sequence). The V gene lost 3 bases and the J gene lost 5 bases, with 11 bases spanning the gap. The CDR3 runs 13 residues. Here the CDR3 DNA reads TGTGCCAGCAGCCATTCGAGACAGGACGAGCAGTACTTC. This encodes CASSHSRQDEQYF.

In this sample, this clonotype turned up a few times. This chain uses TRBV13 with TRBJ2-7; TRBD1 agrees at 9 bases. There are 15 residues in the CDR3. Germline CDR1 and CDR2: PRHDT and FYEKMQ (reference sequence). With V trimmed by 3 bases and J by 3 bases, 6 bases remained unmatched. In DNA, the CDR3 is TGTGCCAGCAGCTTCTCCGGACAGGGGATCTACGAGCAGTACTTC. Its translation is CASSFSGQGIYEQYF.

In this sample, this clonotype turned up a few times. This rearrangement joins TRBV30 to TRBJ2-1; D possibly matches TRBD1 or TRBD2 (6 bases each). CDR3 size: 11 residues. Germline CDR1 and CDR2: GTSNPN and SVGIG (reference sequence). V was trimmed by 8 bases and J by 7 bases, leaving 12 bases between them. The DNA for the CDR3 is TGTGCCGGGGGGCCGGTTAATGAGCAGTTCTTC. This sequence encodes CAGGPVNEQFF.

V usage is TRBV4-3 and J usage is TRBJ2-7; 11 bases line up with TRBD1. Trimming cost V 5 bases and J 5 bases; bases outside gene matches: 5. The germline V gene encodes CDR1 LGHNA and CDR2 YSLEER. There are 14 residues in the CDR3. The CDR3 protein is CASSWDRGSDEQYF. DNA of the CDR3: TGCGCCAGCAGCTGGGACAGGGGGAGCGACGAGCAGTACTTC.

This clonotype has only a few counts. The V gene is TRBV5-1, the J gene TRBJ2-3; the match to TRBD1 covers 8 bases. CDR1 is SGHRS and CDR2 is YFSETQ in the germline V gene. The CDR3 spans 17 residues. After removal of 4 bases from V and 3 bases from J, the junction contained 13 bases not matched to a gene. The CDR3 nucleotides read TGCGCCAGCAGCGCACAAACAGGGGGGAGAGGGACAGATACGCAGTATTTT. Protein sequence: CASSAQTGGRGTDTQYF.

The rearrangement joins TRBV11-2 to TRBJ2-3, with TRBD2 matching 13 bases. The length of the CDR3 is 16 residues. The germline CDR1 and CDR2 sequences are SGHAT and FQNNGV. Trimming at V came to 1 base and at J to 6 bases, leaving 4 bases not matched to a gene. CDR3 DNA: TGTGCCAGCAGCTTAGGGACTAGCGGGAGCAAGGATACGCAGTATTTT. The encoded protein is CASSLGTSGSKDTQYF.

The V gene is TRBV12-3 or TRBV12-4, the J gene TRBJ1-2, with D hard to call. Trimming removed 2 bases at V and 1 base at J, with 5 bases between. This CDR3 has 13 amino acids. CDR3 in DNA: TGTGCCAGCAGTTTAAATAGTAACTATGGCTACACCTTC. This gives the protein CASSLNSNYGYTF.

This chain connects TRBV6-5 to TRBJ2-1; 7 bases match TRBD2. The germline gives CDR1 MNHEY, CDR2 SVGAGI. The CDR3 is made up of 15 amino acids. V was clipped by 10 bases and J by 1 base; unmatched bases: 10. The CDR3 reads CAIRENSGSYNEQFF. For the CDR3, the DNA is TGTGCCATCCGAGAGAATAGCGGGTCCTACAATGAGCAGTTCTTC.

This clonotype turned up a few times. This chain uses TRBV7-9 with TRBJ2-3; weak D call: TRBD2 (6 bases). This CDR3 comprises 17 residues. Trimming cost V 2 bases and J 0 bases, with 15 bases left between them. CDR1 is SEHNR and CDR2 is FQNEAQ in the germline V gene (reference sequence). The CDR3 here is CASSLPGDRQSTDTQYF. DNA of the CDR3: TGTGCCAGCAGCTTACCGGGGGACCGACAGAGCACAGATACGCAGTATTTT. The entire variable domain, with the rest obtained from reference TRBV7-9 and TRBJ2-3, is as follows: DTGVSQNPRHKITKRGQNVTFRCDPISEHNRLYWYRQTLGQGPEFLTYFQNEAQLEKSRLLSDRFSAERPKGSFSTLEIQRTEQGDSAMYLCASSLPGDRQSTDTQYFGPGTRLTVL.

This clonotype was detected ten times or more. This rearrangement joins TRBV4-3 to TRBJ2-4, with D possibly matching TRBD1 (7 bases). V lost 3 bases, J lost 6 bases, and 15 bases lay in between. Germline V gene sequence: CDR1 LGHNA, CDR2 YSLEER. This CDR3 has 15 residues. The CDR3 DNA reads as TGCGCCAGCAGCCAGGGGTCAGGGGGAGGAAACATTCAGTACTTC. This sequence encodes CASSQGSGGGNIQYF.

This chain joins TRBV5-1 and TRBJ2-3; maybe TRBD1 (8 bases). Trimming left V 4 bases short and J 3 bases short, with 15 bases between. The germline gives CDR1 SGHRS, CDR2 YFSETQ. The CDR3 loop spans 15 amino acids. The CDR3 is CASSPGQGGTDTQYF. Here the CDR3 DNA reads TGCGCCAGCAGCCCCGGACAGGGAGGGACAGATACGCAGTATTTT.

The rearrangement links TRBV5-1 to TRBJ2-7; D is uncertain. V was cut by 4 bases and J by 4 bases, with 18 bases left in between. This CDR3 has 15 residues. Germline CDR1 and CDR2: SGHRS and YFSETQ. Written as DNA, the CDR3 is TGCGCCAGCAGCACGGACCTCAGCACGGCGTACGAGCAGTACTTC. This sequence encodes CASSTDLSTAYEQYF. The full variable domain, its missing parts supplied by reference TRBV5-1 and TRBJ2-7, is KAGVTQTPRYLIKTRGQQVTLSCSPISGHRSVSWYQQTPGQGLQFLFEYFSETQRNKGNFPGRFSGRQFSNSRSEMNVSTLELGDSALYLCASSTDLSTAYEQYFGPGTRLTVT.

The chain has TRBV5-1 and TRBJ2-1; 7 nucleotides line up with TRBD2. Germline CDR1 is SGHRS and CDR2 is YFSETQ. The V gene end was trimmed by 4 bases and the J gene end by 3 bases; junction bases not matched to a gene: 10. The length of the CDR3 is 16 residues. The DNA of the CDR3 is TGCGCCAGCAGCCCAGATAGTAGCGGGTTCTACAATGAGCAGTTCTTC. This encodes CASSPDSSGFYNEQFF.

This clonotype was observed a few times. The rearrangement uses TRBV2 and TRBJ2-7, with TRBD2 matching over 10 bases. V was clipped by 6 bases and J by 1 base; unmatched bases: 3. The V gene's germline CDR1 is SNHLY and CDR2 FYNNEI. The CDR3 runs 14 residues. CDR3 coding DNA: TGTGCCAGCAGCGCTAGCGGGGGATCCTACGAGCAGTACTTC. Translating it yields CASSASGGSYEQYF.

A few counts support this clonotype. CDR3 in amino acids: CASSQGGLAAQYEQYF. The DNA of the CDR3 is TGCGCCAGCAGCCAGGGGGGACTAGCGGCACAATACGAGCAGTACTTC. The J gene is TRBJ2-7, the V gene TRBV4-3, with TRBD2 matching over 11 bases. V was clipped by 3 bases and J by 4 bases; unmatched bases: 8. The length of the CDR3 is 16 residues. CDR1 LGHNA and CDR2 YSLEER come from the germline V gene.

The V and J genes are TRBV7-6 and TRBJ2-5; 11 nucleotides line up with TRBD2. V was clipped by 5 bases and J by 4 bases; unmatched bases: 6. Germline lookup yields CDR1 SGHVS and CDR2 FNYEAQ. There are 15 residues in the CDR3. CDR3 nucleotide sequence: TGTGCCAGCAGCATGGGTCTAGCGGGAGGAGAGACCCAGTACTTC. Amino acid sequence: CASSMGLAGGETQYF.

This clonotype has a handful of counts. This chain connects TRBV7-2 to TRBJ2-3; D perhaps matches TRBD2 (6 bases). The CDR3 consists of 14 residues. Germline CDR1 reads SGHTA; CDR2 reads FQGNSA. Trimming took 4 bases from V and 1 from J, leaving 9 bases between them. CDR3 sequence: CASSSRGGTDTQYF. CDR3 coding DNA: TGTGCCAGCAGCTCCCGCGGGGGCACAGATACGCAGTATTTT. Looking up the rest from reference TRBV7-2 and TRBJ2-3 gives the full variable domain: GAGVSQSPSNKVTEKGKDVELRCDPISGHTALYWYRQSLGQGLEFLIYFQGNSAPDKSGLPSDRFSAERTGGSVSTLTIQRTQQEDSAVYLCASSSRGGTDTQYFGPGTRLTVL.

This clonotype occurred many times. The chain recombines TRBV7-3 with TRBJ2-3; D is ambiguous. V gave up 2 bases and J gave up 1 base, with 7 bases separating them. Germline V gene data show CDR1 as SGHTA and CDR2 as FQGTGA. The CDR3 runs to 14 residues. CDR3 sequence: CASSLGWGTDTQYF. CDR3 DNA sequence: TGTGCCAGCAGCTTAGGATGGGGCACAGATACGCAGTATTTT.

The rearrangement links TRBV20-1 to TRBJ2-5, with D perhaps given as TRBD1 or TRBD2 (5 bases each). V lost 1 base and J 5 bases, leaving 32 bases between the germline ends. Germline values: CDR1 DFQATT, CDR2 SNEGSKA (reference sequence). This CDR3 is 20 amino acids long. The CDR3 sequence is CSARGSGGATLRVIGETQYF. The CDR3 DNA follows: TGCAGTGCTAGAGGCTCTGGGGGAGCGACCCTAAGAGTTATTGGCGAGACCCAGTACTTC.

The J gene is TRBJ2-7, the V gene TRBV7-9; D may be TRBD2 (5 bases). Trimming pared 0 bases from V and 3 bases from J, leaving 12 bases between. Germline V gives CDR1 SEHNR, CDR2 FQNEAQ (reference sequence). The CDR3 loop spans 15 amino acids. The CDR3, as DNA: TGTGCCAGCAGCTTAGCGGGAGCCCGCGGCTACGAGCAGTACTTC. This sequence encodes CASSLAGARGYEQYF.

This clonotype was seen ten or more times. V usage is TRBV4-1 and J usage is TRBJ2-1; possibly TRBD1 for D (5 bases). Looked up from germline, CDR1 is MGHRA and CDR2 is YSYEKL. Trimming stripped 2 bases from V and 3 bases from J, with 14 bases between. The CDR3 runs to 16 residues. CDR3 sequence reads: CASSQLGATNYNEQFF. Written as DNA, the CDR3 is TGCGCCAGCAGCCAATTAGGGGCTACTAACTACAATGAGCAGTTCTTC.